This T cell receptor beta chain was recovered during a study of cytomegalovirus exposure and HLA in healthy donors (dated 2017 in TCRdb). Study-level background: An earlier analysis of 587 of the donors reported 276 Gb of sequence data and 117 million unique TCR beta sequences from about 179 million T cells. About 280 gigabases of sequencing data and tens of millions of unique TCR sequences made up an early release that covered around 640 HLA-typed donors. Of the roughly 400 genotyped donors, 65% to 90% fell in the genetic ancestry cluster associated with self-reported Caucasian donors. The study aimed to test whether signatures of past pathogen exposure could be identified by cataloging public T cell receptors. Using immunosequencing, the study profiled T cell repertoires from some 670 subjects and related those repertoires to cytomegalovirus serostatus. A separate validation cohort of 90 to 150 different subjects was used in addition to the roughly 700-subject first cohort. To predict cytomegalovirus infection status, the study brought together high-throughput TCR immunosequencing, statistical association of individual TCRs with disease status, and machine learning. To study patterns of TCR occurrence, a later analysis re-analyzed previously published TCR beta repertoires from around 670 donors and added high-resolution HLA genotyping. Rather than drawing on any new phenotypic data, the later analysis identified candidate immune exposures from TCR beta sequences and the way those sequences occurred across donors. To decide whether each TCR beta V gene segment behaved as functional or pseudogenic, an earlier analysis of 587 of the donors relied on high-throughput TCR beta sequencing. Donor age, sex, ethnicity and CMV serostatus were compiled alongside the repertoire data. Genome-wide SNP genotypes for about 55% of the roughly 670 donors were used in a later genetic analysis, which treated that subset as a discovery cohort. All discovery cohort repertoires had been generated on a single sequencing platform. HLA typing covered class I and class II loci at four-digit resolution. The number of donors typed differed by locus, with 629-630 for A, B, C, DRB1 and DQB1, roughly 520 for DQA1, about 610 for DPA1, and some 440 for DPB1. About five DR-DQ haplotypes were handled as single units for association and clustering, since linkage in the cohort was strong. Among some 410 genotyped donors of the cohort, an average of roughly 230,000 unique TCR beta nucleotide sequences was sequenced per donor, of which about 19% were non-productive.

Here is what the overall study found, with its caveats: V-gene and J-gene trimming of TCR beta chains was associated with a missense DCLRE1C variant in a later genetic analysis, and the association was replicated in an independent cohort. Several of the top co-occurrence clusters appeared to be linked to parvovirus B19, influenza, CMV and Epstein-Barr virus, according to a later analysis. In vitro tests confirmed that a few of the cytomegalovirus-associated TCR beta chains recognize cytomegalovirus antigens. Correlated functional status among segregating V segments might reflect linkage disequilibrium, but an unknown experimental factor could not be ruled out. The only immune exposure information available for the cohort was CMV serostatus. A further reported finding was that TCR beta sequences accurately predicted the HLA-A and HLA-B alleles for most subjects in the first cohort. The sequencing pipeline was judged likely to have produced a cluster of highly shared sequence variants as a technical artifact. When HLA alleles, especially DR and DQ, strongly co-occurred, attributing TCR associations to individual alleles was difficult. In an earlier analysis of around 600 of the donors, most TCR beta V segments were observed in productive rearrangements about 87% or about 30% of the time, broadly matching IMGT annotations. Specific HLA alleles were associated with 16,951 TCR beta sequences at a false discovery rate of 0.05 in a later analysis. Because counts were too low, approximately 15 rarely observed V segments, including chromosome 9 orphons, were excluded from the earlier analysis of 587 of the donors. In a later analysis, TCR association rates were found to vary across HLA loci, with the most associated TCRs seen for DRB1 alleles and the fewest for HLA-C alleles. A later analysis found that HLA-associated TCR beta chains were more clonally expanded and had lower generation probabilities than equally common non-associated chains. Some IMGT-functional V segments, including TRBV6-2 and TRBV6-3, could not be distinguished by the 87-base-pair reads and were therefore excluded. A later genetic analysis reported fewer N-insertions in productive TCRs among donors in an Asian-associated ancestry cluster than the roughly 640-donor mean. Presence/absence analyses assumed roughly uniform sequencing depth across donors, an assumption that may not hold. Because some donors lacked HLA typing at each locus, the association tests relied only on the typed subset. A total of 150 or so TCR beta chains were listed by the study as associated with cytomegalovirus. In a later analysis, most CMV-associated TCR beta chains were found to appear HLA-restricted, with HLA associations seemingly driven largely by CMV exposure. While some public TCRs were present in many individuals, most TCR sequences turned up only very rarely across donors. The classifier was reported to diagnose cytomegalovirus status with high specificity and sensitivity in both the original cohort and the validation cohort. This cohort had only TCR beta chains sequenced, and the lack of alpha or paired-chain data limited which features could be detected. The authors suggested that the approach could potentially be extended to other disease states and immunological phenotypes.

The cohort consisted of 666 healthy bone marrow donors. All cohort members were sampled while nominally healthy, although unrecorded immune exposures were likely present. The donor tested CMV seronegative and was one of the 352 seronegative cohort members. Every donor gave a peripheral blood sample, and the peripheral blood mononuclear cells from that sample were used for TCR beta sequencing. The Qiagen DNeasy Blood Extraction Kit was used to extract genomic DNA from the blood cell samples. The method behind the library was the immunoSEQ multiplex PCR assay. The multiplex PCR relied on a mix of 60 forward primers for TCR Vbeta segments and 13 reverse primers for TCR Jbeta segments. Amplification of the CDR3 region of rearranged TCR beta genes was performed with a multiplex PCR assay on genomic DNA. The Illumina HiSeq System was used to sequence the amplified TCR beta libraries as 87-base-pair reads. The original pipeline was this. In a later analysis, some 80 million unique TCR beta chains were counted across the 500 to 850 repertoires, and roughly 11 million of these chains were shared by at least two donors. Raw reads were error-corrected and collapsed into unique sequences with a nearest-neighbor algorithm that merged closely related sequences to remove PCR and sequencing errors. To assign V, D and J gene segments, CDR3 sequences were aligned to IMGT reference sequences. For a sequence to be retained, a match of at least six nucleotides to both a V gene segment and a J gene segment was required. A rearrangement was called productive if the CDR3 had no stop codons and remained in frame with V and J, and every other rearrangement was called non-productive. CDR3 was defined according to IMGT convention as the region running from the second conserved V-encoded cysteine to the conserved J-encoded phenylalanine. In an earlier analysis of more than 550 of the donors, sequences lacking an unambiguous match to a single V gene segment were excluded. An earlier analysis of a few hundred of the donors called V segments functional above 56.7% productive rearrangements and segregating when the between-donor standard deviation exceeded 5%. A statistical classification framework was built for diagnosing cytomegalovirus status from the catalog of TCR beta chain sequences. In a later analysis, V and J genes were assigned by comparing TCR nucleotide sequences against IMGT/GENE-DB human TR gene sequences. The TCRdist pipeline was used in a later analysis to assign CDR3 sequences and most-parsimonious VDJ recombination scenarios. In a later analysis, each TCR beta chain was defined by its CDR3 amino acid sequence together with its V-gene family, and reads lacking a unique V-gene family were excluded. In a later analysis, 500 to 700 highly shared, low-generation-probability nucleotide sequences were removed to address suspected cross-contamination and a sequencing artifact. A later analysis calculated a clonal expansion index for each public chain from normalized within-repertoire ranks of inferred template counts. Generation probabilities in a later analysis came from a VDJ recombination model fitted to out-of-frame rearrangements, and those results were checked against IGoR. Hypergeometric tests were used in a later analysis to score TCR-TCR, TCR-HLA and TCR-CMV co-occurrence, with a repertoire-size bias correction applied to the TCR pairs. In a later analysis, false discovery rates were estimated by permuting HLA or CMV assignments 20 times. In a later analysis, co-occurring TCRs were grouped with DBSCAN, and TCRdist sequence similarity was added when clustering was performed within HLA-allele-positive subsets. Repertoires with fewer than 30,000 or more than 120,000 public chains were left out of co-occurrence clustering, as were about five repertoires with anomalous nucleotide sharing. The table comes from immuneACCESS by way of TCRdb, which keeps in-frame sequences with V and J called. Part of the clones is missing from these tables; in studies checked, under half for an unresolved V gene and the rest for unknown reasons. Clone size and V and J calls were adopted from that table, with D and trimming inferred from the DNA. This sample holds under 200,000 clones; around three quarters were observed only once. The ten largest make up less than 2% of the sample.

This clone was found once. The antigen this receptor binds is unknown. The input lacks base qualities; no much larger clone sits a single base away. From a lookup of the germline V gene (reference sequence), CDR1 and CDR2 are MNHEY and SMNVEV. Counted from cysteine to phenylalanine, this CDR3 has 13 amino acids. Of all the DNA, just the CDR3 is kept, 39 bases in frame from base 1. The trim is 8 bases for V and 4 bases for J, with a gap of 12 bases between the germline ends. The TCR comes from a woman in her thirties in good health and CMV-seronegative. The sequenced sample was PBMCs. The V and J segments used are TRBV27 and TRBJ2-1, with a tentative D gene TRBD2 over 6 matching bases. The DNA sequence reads TGTGCCAGCGGGAGAGCGGGTTACAATGAGCAGTTCTTC. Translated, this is CASGRAGYNEQFF.